This T cell receptor beta chain emerged from a study of T cell repertoires in cytomegalovirus infection. Study in general: CMV epitopes, recently identified HLA-C-restricted and well-studied HLA-B-restricted, were used. Shared public TCR beta signatures pointed to both CMV infection and a matching HLA type.

This clonotype came up a few times. What it binds is not known. TCRdb itself ran the reads through MiXCR, one entry per CDR3 protein. The sample consists of fewer than 900,000 distinct CDR3 sequences, 29% of them appearing once. Germline CDR1 is SEHNR and CDR2 is FQNEAQ (reference sequence). The CDR3 consists of 15 residues. Trimming took off 0 bases at V and 2 bases at J, with 8 bases between the two ends. The sample in question was cultured CD8+ T cells from PBMCs, obtained from culture after CMV antigen stimulation. This chain uses TRBV7-9 with TRBJ2-4; possible D gene TRBD1, 6 bases. The receptor's source is a human donor in good health (CMV status not recorded). Some clones in this sample may be carry-over from other donors' samples. The CDR3 nucleotides are TGTGCCAGCAGCTTAGCGGGACAAACCAAAAACATTCAGTACTTC. Translated, it gives CASSLAGQTKNIQYF.